The present T cell receptor beta chain was sequenced within a study of T cells in Graves' hyperthyroidism and ophthalmopathy (dated by TCRdb to about 2019). At the level of the whole study: Peripheral blood was sampled at the time of initial diagnosis, prior to any treatment. A discovery cohort of approximately 100 patients, about 40 with Graves' ophthalmopathy and approximately 60 with stable Graves' hyperthyroidism, was used to find distinguishing TCR V-J signatures. Prospective prediction of ophthalmopathy was tested in an independent validation cohort of 18 to 20 hyperthyroidism patients and some 17 patients who later progressed to ophthalmopathy. The 100 discovery patients were randomly split 7:3 into training and test sets. In addition, the study compared T-cell repertoires in thyroid tissue and in blood from a handful of Graves' hyperthyroidism patients. Once sampling was done, hyperthyroidism patients were given methimazole at a starting dose of 30 mg daily, whereas ophthalmopathy patients were given high-dose intravenous methylprednisolone. According to the paper, TCR Vbeta CDR3 sequencing was carried out on over 130 peripheral blood samples, which came from around 43 ophthalmopathy, some 73 hyperthyroidism and approximately 17 progressor patients.

TCR beta CDR3 regions were amplified from RNA transcripts. A first-round RT-PCR of the TCR CDR3 used the HTBI primer set with the Qiagen OneStep RT-PCR kit. Libraries were constructed in a second round of multiplex PCR, after which size selection and purification were performed. The libraries were sequenced on an Illumina HiSeq2000 using paired-end 100 bp reads. Concerning the study's data processing: SOAPnuke was used to process the raw data, with reads discarded if the reads contained adapters or uncalled bases, had a mean Phred below 15, or lacked an exact constant-primer or identifier match. COPE v1.2.5 was used to merge high-quality paired reads, and clonotypes were defined as unique nucleotide sequences. MiTCR v1.1 was used to align the clonotypes against IMGT TRBV, TRBD and TRBJ reference segments. Only V-J combinations with frequency above 0.0001, covering approximately 99% of repertoires, were analysed. A TCS score was defined as the ratio between F50 (clonal expansion) and ExV (chaos), using BLOSUM62-based TCRdist between CDR3 peptides within each V-J. Welch's t-statistics and random forest reduced 500 to 550 V-J features to roughly 13, which were used in a naive Bayes classifier (R e1071). TCRdb took the public reads, trimmed them with fastp at Q25, ran MiXCR for clone calling and kept in-frame beta chains. A single entry per CDR3 protein holds the most common genes and DNA from its merged rows. These V and J calls are TCRdb output, not the study's own analysis. Across this sample there are roughly 300,000 distinct CDR3 sequences, with 15% to 20% seen only once. The biggest ten clones account for under 55% of the sample.

V gives up 4 bases and J gives up 8 bases, and the segment between their germline ends measures 27 bases. The CDR1 and CDR2 encoded by the germline V gene are SGDLS and YYNGEE. The cysteine opens and the phenylalanine closes a CDR3 of 17 amino acids. Only CDR3 DNA remains: 51 bases, in frame from the first base. A patient counted as having stable Graves' hyperthyroidism if no progression to ophthalmopathy occurred over 18 months of follow-up. Hyperthyroidism patients were aged 18 to 65 years and newly diagnosed, with disease duration of less than 2 months. The study excluded patients with uncontrolled infections, other autoimmune diseases, pregnancy or lactation. Clinical symptoms, serum thyroxine and TRAb, thyroid ultrasound, and orbital computed tomography formed the basis for the diagnoses. PBMCs were separated from around 9.1 ml of fresh peripheral blood using Ficoll-Paque density gradient centrifugation. Trizol reagent was used to extract total RNA, and RNA quality was then checked on an Agilent 2100 Bioanalyzer.

This clonotype has ten or more counts. Its cognate antigen has yet to be identified. No much larger clone exists at a distance of one base, and base qualities are not known. What the authors observed across the whole study: In cross-validation, a model built on a 13 V-J signature told ophthalmopathy apart from stable hyperthyroidism with 85% to 90% sensitivity and 81% to 82% specificity, and in testing the same model reached 80%/75%. No statistical method was used to fix the sample size in advance, and group allocation was not hidden from the investigators. In validation, progression to ophthalmopathy was predicted by the model with almost 71% sensitivity and roughly 72% specificity, a median of roughly 6 months before onset. Most expanded thyroid clonotypes (frequency above 0.001) were also found in blood, which suggests that blood repertoires may mirror thyroid immune responses.

The material sequenced was blood. The rearrangement joined TRBV9 to TRBJ1-2; the D gene is possibly TRBD1, with 6 bases matching. The source of this sequence is a woman between 50 and 59 years old with Graves' hyperthyroidism. DNA sequence: TGTGCCAGCAGCCGAGACACCCCCGGGACAACAGGGTGGGGCTACACCTTC. This yields the protein CASSRDTPGTTGWGYTF.